This T cell receptor beta chain was captured by sequencing in a study of T and B cells in COVID-19 patients. Study at large: Of some 19 active-infection patients, over 9 were critically ill with mechanical ventilation or extracorporeal membrane oxygenation. Study results and caveats: No sequencing was yet done of CD4+, regulatory or CD8+ subsets, or of SARS-CoV-2-responsive or tetramer+ sorted cells. Clonality of TRB repertoires was high in active COVID-19; recovery brought above-healthy diversity and richness.

This clonotype is labeled as medium-sized (0.01 to 0.1%). Its antigen is unknown. BIOMED2 TRB-A/B primer pools were used in multiplex TRB PCR. TCRdb called the multiplex PCR reads again in MiXCR, with one record for every CDR3 protein. The table includes 4,500 to 6,500 distinct CDR3 sequences, roughly 26% detected once. Each TRB amplification used 250-500 ng of genomic DNA from blood. The CDR3 totals 15 residues. Deletions cut 0 bases from V and 7 bases from J, with 12 bases between. From germline, CDR1 is MNHEY and CDR2 SMNVEV (reference sequence). Specimen: blood. V gene TRBV27 combines with J gene TRBJ1-4, with D tentatively TRBD1 (6 bases). The sequence was obtained from a human donor with active COVID-19. In DNA form, the CDR3 reads TGTGCCAGCAGTTTATCTCGCAGGGGTGGTGAAAAACTGTTTTTT. Protein product: CASSLSRRGGEKLFF.